This T cell receptor beta chain comes out of a study of blood T cell repertoires in COVID-19. V dropped 4 bases and J dropped 6; count of bases not matched to a gene: 3. CDR3 length equals 14 residues. CDR1 is WNHNN and CDR2 is SYGVQD in the germline V gene (reference sequence). Only in-frame clones appear in the TCRdb table, and some are missing; sequencing was by immunoSEQ multiplex PCR. The repertoire holds under 200,000 clones, with more than 85% as singletons. The rearrangement uses TRBV10-1 and TRBJ1-6, with 7 bases fitting TRBD1. Sequenced sample: peripheral blood. The source of this sequence is a woman over 75 in a cohort sampled during active or convalescent COVID-19. This CDR3 is CASSAHRGNSPLHF. The CDR3 DNA reads TGCGCCAGCAGTGCCCACAGGGGTAATTCACCCCTCCACTTT.